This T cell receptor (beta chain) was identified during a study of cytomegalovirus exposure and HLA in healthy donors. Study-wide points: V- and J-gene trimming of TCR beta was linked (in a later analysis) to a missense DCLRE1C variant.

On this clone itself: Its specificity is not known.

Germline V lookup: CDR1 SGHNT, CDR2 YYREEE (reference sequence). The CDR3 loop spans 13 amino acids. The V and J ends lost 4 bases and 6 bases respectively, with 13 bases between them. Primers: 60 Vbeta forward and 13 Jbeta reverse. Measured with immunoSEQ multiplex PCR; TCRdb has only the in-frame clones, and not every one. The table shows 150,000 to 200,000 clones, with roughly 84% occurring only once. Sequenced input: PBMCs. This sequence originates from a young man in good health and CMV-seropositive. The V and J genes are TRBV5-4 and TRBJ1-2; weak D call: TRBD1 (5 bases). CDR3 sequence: CASSLGGGDGYTF. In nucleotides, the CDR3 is TGTGCCAGCAGCCTCGGTGGGGGGGATGGCTACACCTTC. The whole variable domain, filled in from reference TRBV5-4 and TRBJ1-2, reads ETGVTQSPTHLIKTRGQQVTLRCSSQSGHNTVSWYQQALGQGPQFIFQYYREEENGRGNFPPRFSGLQFPNYSSELNVNALELDDSALYLCASSLGGGDGYTFGSGTRLTVV.